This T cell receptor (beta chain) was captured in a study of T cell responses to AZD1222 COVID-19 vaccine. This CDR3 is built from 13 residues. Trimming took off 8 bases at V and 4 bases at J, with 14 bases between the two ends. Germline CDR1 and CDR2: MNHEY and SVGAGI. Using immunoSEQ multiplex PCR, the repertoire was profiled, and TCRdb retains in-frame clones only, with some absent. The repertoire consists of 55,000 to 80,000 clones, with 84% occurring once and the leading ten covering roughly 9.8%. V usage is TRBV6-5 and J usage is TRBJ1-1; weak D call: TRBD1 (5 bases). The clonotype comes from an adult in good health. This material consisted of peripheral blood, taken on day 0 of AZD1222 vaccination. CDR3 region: CASSGPTGTEAFF. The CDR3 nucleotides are TGTGCCAGCTCGGGACCGACGGGCACTGAAGCTTTCTTT.